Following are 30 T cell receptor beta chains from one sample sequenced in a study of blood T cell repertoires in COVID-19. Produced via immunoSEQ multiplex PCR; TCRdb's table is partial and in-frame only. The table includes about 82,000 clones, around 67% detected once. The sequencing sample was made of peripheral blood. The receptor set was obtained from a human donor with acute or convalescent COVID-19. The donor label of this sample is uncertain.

CDR3 residues: CASSMFPGQGYEQYF. The DNA for the CDR3 is TGTGCCAGTAGTATGTTCCCGGGACAGGGGTACGAGCAGTACTTC. The chain links TRBV19 to TRBJ2-7; 10 bases agree with TRBD1. The V segment lost 3 bases and the J segment 4 bases; nucleotides outside the gene matches: 6. The CDR3 is 15 residues long. CDR1 is LNHDA and CDR2 is SQIVND in the germline V gene (reference sequence).

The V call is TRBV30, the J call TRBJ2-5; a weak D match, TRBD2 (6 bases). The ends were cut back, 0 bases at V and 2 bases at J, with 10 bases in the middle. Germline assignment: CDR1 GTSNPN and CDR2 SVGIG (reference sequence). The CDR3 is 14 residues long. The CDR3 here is CAWSVLADQETQYF. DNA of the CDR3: TGTGCCTGGAGTGTCTTAGCGGATCAAGAGACCCAGTACTTC.

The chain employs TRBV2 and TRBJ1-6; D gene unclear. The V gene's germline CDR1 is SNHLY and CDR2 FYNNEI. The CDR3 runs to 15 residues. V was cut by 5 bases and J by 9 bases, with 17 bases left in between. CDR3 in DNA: TGTGCCAGCAGTTCCCAAGGAGGCAGGTTTTCACCCCTCCACTTT. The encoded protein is CASSSQGGRFSPLHF.

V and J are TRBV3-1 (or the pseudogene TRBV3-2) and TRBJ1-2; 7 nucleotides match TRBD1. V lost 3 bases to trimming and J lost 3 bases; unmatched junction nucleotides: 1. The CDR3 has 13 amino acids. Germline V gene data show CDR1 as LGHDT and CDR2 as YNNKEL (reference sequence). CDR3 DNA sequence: TGTGCCAGCAGCCAGGGGACAGACTATGGCTACACCTTC. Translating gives CASSQGTDYGYTF.

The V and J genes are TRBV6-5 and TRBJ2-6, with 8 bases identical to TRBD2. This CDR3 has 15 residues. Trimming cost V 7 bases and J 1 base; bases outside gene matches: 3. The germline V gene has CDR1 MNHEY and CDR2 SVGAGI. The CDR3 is CASISGGSGANVLTF. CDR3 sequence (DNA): TGTGCCAGCATTTCGGGGGGGTCTGGGGCCAACGTCCTGACTTTC.

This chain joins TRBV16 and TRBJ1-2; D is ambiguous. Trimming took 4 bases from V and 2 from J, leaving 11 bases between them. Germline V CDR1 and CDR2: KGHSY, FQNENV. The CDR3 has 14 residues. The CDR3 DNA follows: TGTGCCAGCAGCCTAAAAACGGGGAACTATGGCTACACCTTC. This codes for CASSLKTGNYGYTF. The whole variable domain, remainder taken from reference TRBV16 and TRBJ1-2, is GEEVAQTPKHLVRGEGQKAKLYCAPIKGHSYVFWYQQVLKNEFKFLISFQNENVFDETGMPKERFSAKCLPNSPCSLEIQATKLEDSAVYFCASSLKTGNYGYTFGSGTRLTVV.

The CDR3 sequence is CASSLSGTGSGYTF. The CDR3 DNA sequence: TGTGCCAGCAGTTTATCCGGGACAGGGAGTGGCTACACCTTC. This chain connects TRBV27 to TRBJ1-2; TRBD1 aligns across 9 bases. Germline V CDR1 and CDR2: MNHEY, SMNVEV (reference sequence). CDR3 size: 14 residues. J was trimmed by 7 bases and V by 0 bases; bases with no gene match: 3.

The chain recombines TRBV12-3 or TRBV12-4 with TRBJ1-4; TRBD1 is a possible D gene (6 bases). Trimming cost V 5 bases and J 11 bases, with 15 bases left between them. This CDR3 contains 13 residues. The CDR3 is CASSPQKTGKLFF. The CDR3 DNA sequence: TGTGCCAGCAGTCCCCAAAAAACAGGGAAACTGTTTTTT.

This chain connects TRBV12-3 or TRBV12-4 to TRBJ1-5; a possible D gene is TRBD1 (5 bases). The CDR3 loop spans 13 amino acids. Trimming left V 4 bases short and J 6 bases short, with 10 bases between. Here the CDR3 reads CASSYQGGQPQHF. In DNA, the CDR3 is TGTGCCAGCAGTTATCAGGGAGGTCAGCCCCAGCATTTT.

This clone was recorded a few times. CDR3 in DNA: TGTGCCAGCAGCTCAGACGCGGGGTACACAGATACGCAGTATTTT. It translates to CASSSDAGYTDTQYF. The chain recombines TRBV7-9 with TRBJ2-3, with D perhaps TRBD2 (6 bases). V lost 4 bases to trimming and J lost 2 bases, with 13 bases between them. Germline V lookup: CDR1 SEHNR, CDR2 FQNEAQ (reference sequence). CDR3 length equals 15 residues.

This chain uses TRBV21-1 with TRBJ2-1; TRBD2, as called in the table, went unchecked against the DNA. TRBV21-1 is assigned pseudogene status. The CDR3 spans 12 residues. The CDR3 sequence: CASSTIVNEQFF. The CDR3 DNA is TGTGCCAGCAGCACCATAGTCAATGAGCAGTTCTTC.

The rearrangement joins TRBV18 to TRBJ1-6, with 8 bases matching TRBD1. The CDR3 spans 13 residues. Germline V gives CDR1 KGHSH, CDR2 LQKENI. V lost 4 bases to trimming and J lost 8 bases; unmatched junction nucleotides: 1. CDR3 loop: CASSQDRDSPLHF. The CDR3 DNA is TGTGCCAGCTCACAGGACAGGGATTCACCCCTCCACTTT.

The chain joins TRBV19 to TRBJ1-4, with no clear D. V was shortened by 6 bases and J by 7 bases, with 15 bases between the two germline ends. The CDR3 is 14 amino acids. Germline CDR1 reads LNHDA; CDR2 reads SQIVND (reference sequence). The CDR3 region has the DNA TGTGCCAGTAGGAAGAACAGTGTGGGTGAAAAACTGTTTTTT. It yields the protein CASRKNSVGEKLFF.

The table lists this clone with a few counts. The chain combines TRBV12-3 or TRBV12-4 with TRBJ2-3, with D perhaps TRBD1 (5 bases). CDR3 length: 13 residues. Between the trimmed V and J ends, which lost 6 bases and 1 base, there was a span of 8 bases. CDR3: CASSQGGTDTQYF. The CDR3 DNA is TGTGCCAGCAGCCAAGGGGGCACAGATACGCAGTATTTT.

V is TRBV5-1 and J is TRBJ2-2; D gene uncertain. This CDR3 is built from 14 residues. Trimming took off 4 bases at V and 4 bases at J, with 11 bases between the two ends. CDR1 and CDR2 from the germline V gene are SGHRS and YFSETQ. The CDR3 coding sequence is TGCGCCAGCAGCACGCATTCTAGCACCGGGGAGCTGTTTTTT. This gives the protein CASSTHSSTGELFF.

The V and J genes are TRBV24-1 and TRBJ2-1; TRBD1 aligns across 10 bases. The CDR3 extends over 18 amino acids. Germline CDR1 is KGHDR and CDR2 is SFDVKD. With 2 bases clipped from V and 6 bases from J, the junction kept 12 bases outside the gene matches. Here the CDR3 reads CATSDSSPRQGASNEQFF. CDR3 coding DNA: TGTGCCACCAGTGATTCCTCTCCGCGACAGGGGGCAAGCAATGAGCAGTTCTTC.

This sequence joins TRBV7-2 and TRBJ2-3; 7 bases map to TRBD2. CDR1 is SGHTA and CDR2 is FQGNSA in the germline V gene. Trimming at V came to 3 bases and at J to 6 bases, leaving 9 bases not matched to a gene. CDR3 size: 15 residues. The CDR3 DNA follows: TGTGCCAGCAGCTTTGGGGGAGGGCGGACGGATACGCAGTATTTT. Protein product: CASSFGGGRTDTQYF.

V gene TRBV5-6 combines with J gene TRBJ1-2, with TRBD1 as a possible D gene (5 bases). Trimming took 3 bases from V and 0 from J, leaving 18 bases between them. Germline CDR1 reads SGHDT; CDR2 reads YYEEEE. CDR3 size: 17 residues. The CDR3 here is CASSWPQGGKANYGYTF. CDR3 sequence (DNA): TGTGCCAGCAGCTGGCCCCAGGGAGGTAAAGCTAACTATGGCTACACCTTC.

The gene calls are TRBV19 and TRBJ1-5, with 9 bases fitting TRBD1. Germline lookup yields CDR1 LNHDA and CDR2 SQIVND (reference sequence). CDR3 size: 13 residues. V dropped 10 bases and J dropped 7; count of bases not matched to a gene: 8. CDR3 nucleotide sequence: TGTGCCACCTACAGGGGGCAGGGGCAGCCCCAGCATTTT. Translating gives CATYRGQGQPQHF.

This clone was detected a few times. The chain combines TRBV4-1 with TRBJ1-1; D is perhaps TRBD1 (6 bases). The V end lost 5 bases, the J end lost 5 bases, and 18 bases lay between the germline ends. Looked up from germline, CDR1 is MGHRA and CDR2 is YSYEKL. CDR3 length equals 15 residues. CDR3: CASSLNQGIWTEAFF. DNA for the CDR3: TGCGCCAGCAGCTTGAACCAGGGGATATGGACTGAAGCTTTCTTT.

CDR3 protein: CSVVLAGPLSEQYF. As DNA, the CDR3 is TGCAGCGTTGTCCTAGCGGGCCCCTTATCCGAGCAGTACTTC. The V call is TRBV29-1, the J call TRBJ2-7; TRBD2 aligns across 8 bases. From germline, CDR1 is SQVTM and CDR2 ANQGSEA. This CDR3 spans 14 amino acids. V dropped 4 bases and J dropped 6; count of bases not matched to a gene: 11.

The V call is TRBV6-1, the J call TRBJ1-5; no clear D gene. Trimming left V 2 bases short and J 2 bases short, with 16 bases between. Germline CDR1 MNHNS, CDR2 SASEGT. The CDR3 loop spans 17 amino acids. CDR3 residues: CASSEPSGRTRNQPQHF. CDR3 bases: TGTGCCAGCAGTGAACCCTCGGGGAGGACCCGCAATCAGCCCCAGCATTTT.

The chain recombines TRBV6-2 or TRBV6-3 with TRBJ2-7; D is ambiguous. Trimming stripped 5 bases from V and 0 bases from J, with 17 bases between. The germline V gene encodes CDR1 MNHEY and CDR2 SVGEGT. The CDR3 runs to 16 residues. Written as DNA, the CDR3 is TGTGCCAGCAGTAGCACGTCTCGCTACCCCTCCTACGAGCAGTACTTC. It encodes CASSSTSRYPSYEQYF.

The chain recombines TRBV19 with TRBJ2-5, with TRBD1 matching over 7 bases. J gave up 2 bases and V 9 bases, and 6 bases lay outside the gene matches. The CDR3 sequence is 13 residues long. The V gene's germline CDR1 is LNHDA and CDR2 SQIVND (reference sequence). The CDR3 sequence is CASAGTEQETQYF. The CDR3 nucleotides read TGTGCCAGCGCCGGGACAGAGCAAGAGACCCAGTACTTC.

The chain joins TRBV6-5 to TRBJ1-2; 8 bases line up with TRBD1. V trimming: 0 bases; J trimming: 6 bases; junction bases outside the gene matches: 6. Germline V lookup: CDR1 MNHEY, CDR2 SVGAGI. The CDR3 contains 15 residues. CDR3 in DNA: TGTGCCAGCAGTTACTCGATTCGACAGGGGCATGGCTACACCTTC. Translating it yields CASSYSIRQGHGYTF.

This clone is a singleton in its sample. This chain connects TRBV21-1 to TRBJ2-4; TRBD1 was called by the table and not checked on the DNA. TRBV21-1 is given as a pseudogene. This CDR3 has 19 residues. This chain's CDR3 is CASSKGGTGSILAKNIQYF. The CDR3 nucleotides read TGTGCCAGCAGCAAAGGAGGGACAGGATCAATCTTAGCCAAAAACATTCAGTACTTC.

CDR3 region: CASSFGGGRASYNEQFF. DNA of the CDR3: TGTGCCAGCAGCTTTGGCGGCGGGAGGGCATCCTACAATGAGCAGTTCTTC. This rearrangement joins TRBV7-2 to TRBJ2-1; TRBD2 agrees at 9 bases. J was trimmed by 1 base and V by 3 bases; bases with no gene match: 7. In germline, CDR1 is SGHTA, CDR2 FQGNSA. The CDR3 sequence is 17 residues long.

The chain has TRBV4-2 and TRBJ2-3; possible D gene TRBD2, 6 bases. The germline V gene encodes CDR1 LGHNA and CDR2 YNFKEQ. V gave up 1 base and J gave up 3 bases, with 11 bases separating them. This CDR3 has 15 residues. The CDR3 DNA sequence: TGTGCCAGCAGCCAAGTCGGTCGGGGGACAGATACGCAGTATTTT. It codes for CASSQVGRGTDTQYF.

Written as DNA, the CDR3 is TGTGCCAGCAGCTACAAAGGAGGCGAGCAGTACTTC. The encoded protein is CASSYKGGEQYF. This rearrangement joins TRBV13 to TRBJ2-7, with TRBD2 as a possible D gene (5 bases). This CDR3 has 12 residues. Germline CDR1 PRHDT, CDR2 FYEKMQ (reference sequence). V shed 4 bases and J shed 6 bases, with 10 bases lying between them. The whole variable domain, filled in from reference TRBV13 and TRBJ2-7, reads AAGVIQSPRHLIKEKRETATLKCYPIPRHDTVYWYQQGPGQDPQFLISFYEKMQSDKGSIPDRFSAQQFSDYHSELNMSSLELGDSALYFCASSYKGGEQYFGPGTRLTVT.

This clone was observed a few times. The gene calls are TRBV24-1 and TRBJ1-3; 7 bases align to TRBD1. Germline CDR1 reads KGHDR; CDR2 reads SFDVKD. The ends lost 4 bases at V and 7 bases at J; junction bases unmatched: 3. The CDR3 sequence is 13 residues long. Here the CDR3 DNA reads TGTGCCACCAGTGAGGAGGGGGCTAACACCATATATTTT. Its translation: CATSEEGANTIYF.